This T cell receptor (beta chain) was recovered during a study of T cell changes during pregnancy in multiple sclerosis. Between the trimmed V and J ends, which lost 5 bases and 7 bases, there was a span of 19 bases. CDR3 length: 15 residues. Germline CDR1 and CDR2: SGHRS and YFSETQ. Libraries were prepared by immunoSEQ multiplex PCR; TCRdb keeps only in-frame clonotypes and omits some of them. Here the sample spans around 70,000 clones, approximately 91% being singletons. This clone was seen only once. The genes are TRBV5-1 and TRBJ2-1; D might be TRBD2 (5 bases). The receptor comes from a female donor with multiple sclerosis, enrolled in a pregnancy study. Sequencing was performed on peripheral blood, taken in the third trimester of pregnancy. CDR3 bases: TGCGCCAGCAGTCCCATCCCGGGTCCGGGGAATGAGCAGTTCTTC. It translates to CASSPIPGPGNEQFF.